The clone carrying this T cell receptor beta chain occurred a few times. Trimming took 5 bases from V and 5 from J, leaving 13 bases between them. Germline CDR1 SGHVS, CDR2 FNYEAQ. There are 13 residues in the CDR3. The record originates from a study of identical twins. TCRdb reprocessed the 5' RACE reads via MiXCR and lists one record per CDR3 protein. The sample has some 240,000 distinct CDR3 sequences, about 8.5% seen once. This same sample was also taken into another study, of yellow fever vaccine responses in identical twins.

This sequence originates from a woman aged 18-35 years in good health. The rearrangement joins TRBV7-6 to TRBJ2-7; D might be TRBD1 (6 bases). Sequenced: CD8+ T cells sorted from blood. Written as DNA, the CDR3 is TGTGCCAGCAGCCCCTATGGGGGCGACGAGCAGTACTTC. Amino acid sequence: CASSPYGGDEQYF.